One sample yielded the 7 T cell receptor beta chains listed below, sequenced in a study of T cell repertoires in cytomegalovirus infection. The antigens of these receptors remain unknown. TCRdb fed the reads into MiXCR, producing one record per CDR3 protein. This table has 640,000 or so distinct CDR3 sequences, roughly 33% appearing once. The sample here was cultured PBMCs, taken from culture after CMV antigen stimulation. Receptor source: a human donor in good health (CMV status not recorded). Some clones in this sample may be carry-over from other donors' samples.

The chain is built from TRBV29-1 and TRBJ2-1; D is unclear. V shed 7 bases and J shed 2 bases, with 15 bases lying between them. Germline-derived CDR1 and CDR2 are SQVTM and ANQGSEA. The CDR3 spans 14 residues. As DNA, the CDR3 is TGCAGCGCCGGCCGGACGAGTGCCTACAATGAGCAGTTCTTC. This gives the protein CSAGRTSAYNEQFF.

There are a few counts of this clonotype. The rearrangement joins TRBV6-5 to TRBJ1-5, with D unresolved. This CDR3 is 14 amino acids long. Germline values: CDR1 MNHEY, CDR2 SVGAGI. The ends were cut back, 5 bases at V and 5 bases at J, with 13 bases in the middle. CDR3 nucleotide sequence: TGTGCCAGCAGTGCCCTCTACGTTGATCAGCCCCAGCATTTT. Translated: CASSALYVDQPQHF.

The chain is built from TRBV4-3 and TRBJ1-4; D not certain. Per germline, CDR1 LGHNA and CDR2 YSLEER. This CDR3 spans 14 amino acids. The V and J ends lost 6 bases and 7 bases respectively, with 15 bases between them. DNA for the CDR3: TGCGCCAGCAGTCCCGAACGAGGTAGTGAAAAACTGTTTTTT. This translates into CASSPERGSEKLFF.

This clonotype was counted a few times. The chain links TRBV7-2 to TRBJ2-3; D may be TRBD2 (5 bases). V lost 1 base and J 6 bases, leaving 8 bases between the germline ends. Germline loops: CDR1 SGHTA, CDR2 FQGNSA. The CDR3 runs 13 residues. CDR3 in amino acids: CASSLVREDTQYF. The CDR3 coding sequence is TGTGCCAGCAGCTTAGTAAGGGAGGATACGCAGTATTTT.

This clonotype was counted between two and nine times. CDR3 protein: CASSQRRSGVTGELFF. In nucleotides, the CDR3 is TGCGCCAGCAGCCAAAGAAGGTCAGGGGTCACCGGGGAGCTGTTTTTT. The V and J genes are TRBV4-1 and TRBJ2-2; maybe TRBD1 (6 bases). The ends were cut back, 2 bases at V and 4 bases at J, with 14 bases in the middle. Germline CDR1 reads MGHRA; CDR2 reads YSYEKL. There are 16 residues in the CDR3.

This clonotype was recorded a few times. This chain joins TRBV10-3 and TRBJ2-3; possible D gene TRBD1, 6 bases. Germline CDR1 and CDR2: ENHRY and SYGVKD. Trimming pared 5 bases from V and 4 bases from J, leaving 10 bases between. The CDR3 spans 13 residues. The CDR3 sequence is CAISRQVADTQYF. CDR3 DNA: TGTGCCATCAGTAGACAGGTTGCAGATACGCAGTATTTT.

The rearrangement uses TRBV27 and TRBJ2-2; D ambiguous. Germline V gene sequence: CDR1 MNHEY, CDR2 SMNVEV (reference sequence). This CDR3 region has 13 residues. V was clipped by 8 bases and J by 0 bases, with 7 bases between them. CDR3: CASRQANTGELFF. The CDR3 coding sequence is TGTGCCAGCCGGCAGGCGAACACCGGGGAGCTGTTTTTT.